This T cell receptor (beta chain) emerged from a study of blood T cell repertoires in COVID-19. Overall study context: The United States, Italy and Spain supplied acute and convalescent COVID-19 samples. T cells, B-cell-depleted T cells, or PBMCs supplied cDNA or gDNA.

Per the original data handling: Estimates of nucleated cell counts were drawn from the amplification of reference gene primers. Produced via immunoSEQ multiplex PCR; TCRdb's table is partial and in-frame only. The V and J calls and the clone size are those of that table, but D and trimming were determined from the DNA. Here the sample spans more than 200,000 clones, under 85% being singletons. Germline CDR1 reads MNHNS; CDR2 reads SASEGT. The CDR3 runs to 15 residues. Between the trimmed V and J ends, which lost 2 bases and 1 base, there was a span of 8 bases. The TCR was taken from a woman aged 40 to 50 with active or convalescent COVID-19. Sequencing was done on a sample of peripheral blood. The chain employs TRBV6-1 and TRBJ2-2; D call uncertain. The CDR3 reads CASSEPGRNTGELFF. CDR3 DNA sequence: TGTGCCAGCAGTGAACCGGGTAGGAACACCGGGGAGCTGTTTTTT.